Reported below is one T cell receptor (beta chain). The antigen is not known. This entry belongs to a study of cytomegalovirus exposure and HLA in healthy donors. Regarding the study as a whole: With later analysis, a missense DCLRE1C variant became linked to TCR beta V- and J-gene trimming. CMV serostatus was the only immune exposure information that was available.

A multiplex PCR was run with 60 Vbeta primers and 13 Jbeta primers. Data came from immunoSEQ multiplex PCR; TCRdb stores just in-frame clones and leaves some out. The sample records about 190,000 clones, more than 65% being singletons. This CDR3 contains 15 residues. Germline CDR1 reads SGHRS; CDR2 reads YFSETQ. Unmatched junction bases numbered 6, after V lost 3 bases and J lost 2 bases. The receptor was derived from a woman aged 30 to 39 in good health and CMV-seropositive. The sequenced material came from PBMCs. The genes are TRBV5-1 and TRBJ2-7, with 9 bases matching TRBD2. Here the CDR3 DNA reads TGCGCCAGCAGCTCTGGGACTAGCAGACCCTACGAGCAGTACTTC. This gives the protein CASSSGTSRPYEQYF.